The 23 T cell receptor beta chains reported below all come from one sample, sequenced in a study of T-cell reconstitution after alpha-beta-depleted transplantation in children (dated by TCRdb to 2016 to 2018). The treatment or condition label here, explained by the study, means: allogeneic hematopoietic cell transplantation with graft depleted of TCRalphabeta T cells and CD19 B cells. Library generation was performed with PCR. The sequencing machine was an Illumina HiSeq 2500. TCR library preparation used molecular barcoding, with unique molecular identifiers applied to normalize quantification of the TCRbeta repertoire. TCRdb ran its own pipeline on the public reads, namely fastp trimming at Q25 and MiXCR clone calling, and kept in-frame beta chains. Here each entry gathers all rows of one CDR3 protein and keeps the most common genes and DNA. The sample data list some 200,000 distinct CDR3 sequences, and roughly 11% of these were observed just once. The ten largest make up roughly 30% of the sample.

The sample in question was PBMCs, obtained before TCRalphabeta/CD19-depleted stem cell transplant. The receptors were gathered from a child under two years old with acute myeloid leukemia, due to receive a stem cell transplant.

In this sample, this clonotype turned up many times. This chain links TRBV5-1 with TRBJ2-7, with 12 bases identical to TRBD2. Germline CDR1 reads SGHRS; CDR2 reads YFSETQ. CDR3 length: 14 amino acids. The V segment lost 6 bases and the J segment 8 bases; nucleotides outside the gene matches: 9. The CDR3 nucleotides are TGCGCCAGCACTCCGGGACTAGCGGGTACCCAGCAGTACTTC. As protein: CASTPGLAGTQQYF.

The chain combines TRBV16 with TRBJ1-1, with D tentatively TRBD1 (5 bases). This CDR3 region has 15 residues. Germline-derived CDR1 and CDR2 are KGHSY and FQNENV. V was shortened by 5 bases and J by 1 base, with 14 bases between the two germline ends. The CDR3 is CASSSRAGANTEAFF. The CDR3 coding sequence is TGTGCCAGCAGCTCCAGGGCCGGGGCGAACACTGAAGCTTTCTTT.

This clonotype was counted many times. In nucleotides, the CDR3 is TGTGCCATCAGTGCACATACAGGGGTCGATCAGCCCCAGCATTTT. It specifies CAISAHTGVDQPQHF. The chain uses TRBV10-3 and TRBJ1-5, with 7 bases aligning to TRBD1. Per germline, CDR1 ENHRY and CDR2 SYGVKD. V gave up 4 bases and J gave up 5 bases; unmatched junction bases: 8. The CDR3 covers 15 residues.

V is TRBV20-1 and J is TRBJ2-5, with a weak D call TRBD2 (6 bases). V lost 0 bases and J lost 2, with 7 bases in between. CDR1 and CDR2 (germline): DFQATT, SNEGSKA (reference sequence). The CDR3 is 13 amino acids. The CDR3 loop reads CSAREAGQETQYF. The CDR3 DNA reads as TGCAGTGCTAGAGAGGCGGGGCAAGAGACCCAGTACTTC.

The rearrangement links TRBV3-1 to TRBJ2-3; tentative D call: TRBD2 (7 bases). CDR3 length equals 18 residues. V lost 4 bases to trimming and J lost 4 bases, with 24 bases between them. Germline CDR1 and CDR2: LGHDT and YNNKEL (reference sequence). CDR3 in amino acids: CASSRIHFGGGLADTQYF. The CDR3 DNA reads as TGTGCCAGCAGCCGGATCCATTTTGGGGGGGGCCTCGCAGATACGCAGTATTTT.

Concerning this clonotype: Relative to the germline gene, one junction end is altered; a read error may explain this. The chain has TRBV11-2 and TRBJ2-1; D is possibly TRBD1 (5 bases). In germline, CDR1 is SGHAT, CDR2 FQNNGV. The CDR3 sequence is 12 residues long. This CDR3 is CASSFVRAWVLF. As DNA, the CDR3 is TGTGCCAGCAGCTTTGTCAGGGCCTGGGTATTATTC.

On this clonotype itself: A read error may be the cause here, since a much bigger clone is one base away. This chain uses TRBV12-3 or TRBV12-4 with TRBJ2-2; TRBD2 is a possible D gene (6 bases). CDR3 length: 15 amino acids. With 11 bases removed from V and 5 bases from J, the gap between germline ends came to 21 bases. CDR3 sequence: CACGRRDFKTGELFF. The CDR3 DNA is TGTGCCTGCGGCCGCCGGGACTTCAAGACCGGGGAGCTGTTTTTT.

This clonotype was detected ten times or more. The CDR3 DNA follows: TGTGCCAGCAGCCCGGCTAGCCTCGGGGGTGAAAACATTCAGTACTTC. Residues: CASSPASLGGENIQYF. The chain is built from TRBV5-4 and TRBJ2-4; weak D call: TRBD2 (6 bases). V was cut by 4 bases and J by 5 bases, with 19 bases left in between. CDR3 length: 16 residues. CDR1 SGHNT and CDR2 YYREEE come from the germline V gene (reference sequence).

The table lists this clonotype with many counts. The chain uses TRBV11-3 and TRBJ2-5; D not resolved. CDR1 and CDR2 from the germline V gene are SGHNT and YENEEA. The CDR3 runs 13 residues. V lost 3 bases, J lost 0 bases, and 5 bases lay in between. This CDR3 is CASSFGDQETQYF. In DNA form, the CDR3 reads TGTGCCAGCAGCTTCGGAGACCAAGAGACCCAGTACTTC.

This clonotype was seen repeatedly, ten times or more. V and J are TRBV14 and TRBJ2-3; D might be TRBD2 (6 bases). From germline, CDR1 is SGHDN and CDR2 FVKESK. Trimming removed 1 base at V and 4 bases at J, with 12 bases between. The CDR3 consists of 15 residues. This CDR3 reads CASSQAGEGPDTQYF. CDR3 DNA sequence: TGTGCCAGCAGCCAAGCGGGAGAGGGCCCAGATACGCAGTATTTT. The variable domain in full, completed from reference TRBV14 and TRBJ2-3, reads EAGVTQFPSHSVIEKGQTVTLRCDPISGHDNLYWYRRVMGKEIKFLLHFVKESKQDESGMPNNRFLAERTGGTYSTLKVQPAELEDSGVYFCASSQAGEGPDTQYFGPGTRLTVL.

This clonotype was seen at least ten times. The chain couples TRBV20-1 to TRBJ1-4; the D gene is possibly TRBD1 (6 bases). The V and J ends lost 7 bases and 3 bases respectively, with 15 bases between them. Germline lookup yields CDR1 DFQATT and CDR2 SNEGSKA (reference sequence). There are 14 residues in the CDR3. The CDR3, as DNA: TGCAGTGTTCCTCCCGGGACACCTAATGAAAAACTGTTTTTT. It encodes CSVPPGTPNEKLFF.

Note on this clonotype: Mismatch with germline at one junction end may stem from a read error. Here the CDR3 reads CTTSDRTGDRTVTQYF. DNA for the CDR3: TGTACCACCAGTGATCGAACAGGGGATCGCACAGTTACGCAGTATTTT. The genes are TRBV24-1 and TRBJ2-3; 7 bases map to TRBD1. Germline V lookup: CDR1 KGHDR, CDR2 SFDVKD. The CDR3 has 16 amino acids.

This clonotype was found many times. This sequence joins TRBV18 and TRBJ2-1, with 7 bases identical to TRBD2. The CDR3 is made up of 15 amino acids. Losses at the gene ends were 1 base for V and 0 bases for J; bases not matched to a gene: 0. Germline loops: CDR1 KGHSH, CDR2 LQKENI. The CDR3 DNA reads TGTGCCAGCTCACCACTAGCGGGCTCCTACAATGAGCAGTTCTTC. It specifies CASSPLAGSYNEQFF.

This clonotype turned up a few times. The chain is built from TRBV30 and TRBJ1-4; 7 bases line up with TRBD1. J was trimmed by 5 bases and V by 2 bases; bases with no gene match: 8. CDR1 and CDR2 (germline): GTSNPN, SVGIG (reference sequence). The CDR3 loop spans 15 amino acids. CDR3 sequence: CAWSPTGTVNEKLFF. DNA of the CDR3: TGTGCCTGGAGTCCGACCGGGACAGTAAATGAAAAACTGTTTTTT.

This clonotype has only a few counts. The CDR3 reads CASSLVGTSGSSYNEQFF. For the CDR3, the DNA is TGTGCCAGCAGCTTGGTTGGTACTAGCGGGAGCTCCTACAATGAGCAGTTCTTC. V and J are TRBV5-6 and TRBJ2-1; 11 bases map to TRBD2. Trimming removed 0 bases from V and 0 bases from J; junction bases left unmatched: 5. The CDR3 has 18 residues. Looked up from germline, CDR1 is SGHDT and CDR2 is YYEEEE. Supplemented by reference TRBV5-6 and TRBJ2-1, the full variable domain reads DAGVTQSPTHLIKTRGQQVTLRCSPKSGHDTVSWYQQALGQGPQFIFQYYEEEERQRGNFPDRFSGHQFPNYSSELNVNALLLGDSALYLCASSLVGTSGSSYNEQFFGPGTRLTVL.

This clonotype was seen at least ten times. The chain combines TRBV20-1 with TRBJ1-6; D call uncertain. Germline V CDR1 and CDR2: DFQATT, SNEGSKA (reference sequence). CDR3 length: 12 residues. The V gene lost 3 bases and the J gene lost 10 bases, with 10 bases spanning the gap. CDR3: CSASLGKSPLHF. Here the CDR3 DNA reads TGCAGTGCTAGCCTTGGGAAATCACCCCTCCACTTT.

This clonotype appeared many times. V gene TRBV19 combines with J gene TRBJ2-2; no clear D gene. CDR1 LNHDA and CDR2 SQIVND come from the germline V gene (reference sequence). This CDR3 has 11 residues. Deletions cut 3 bases from V and 7 bases from J, with 3 bases between. The CDR3 protein is CASSIGGELFF. The CDR3 DNA is TGTGCCAGTAGTATTGGCGGGGAGCTGTTTTTT.

The table lists this clonotype with many counts. V gene TRBV29-1 combines with J gene TRBJ2-7; TRBD2 aligns across 10 bases. CDR1 is SQVTM, CDR2 ANQGSEA, per germline. J lost 0 bases, V lost 6 bases, and 8 bases had no gene match. The CDR3 has 15 residues. The CDR3 reads CSVGTSGVSSYEQYF. The CDR3 nucleotides are TGCAGCGTAGGTACTAGCGGGGTAAGCTCCTACGAGCAGTACTTC.

This clonotype occurred many times. The V and J genes are TRBV12-3 or TRBV12-4 and TRBJ2-1; the match to TRBD1 covers 7 bases. V gave up 4 bases and J gave up 1 base; unmatched junction bases: 7. The CDR3 is 16 residues long. The CDR3 region is CASSSPSGGSYNEQFF. CDR3 in DNA: TGTGCCAGCAGTTCACCTTCAGGGGGATCCTACAATGAGCAGTTCTTC.

This clonotype has just a few counts. The rearrangement joins TRBV5-4 to TRBJ2-5, with D possibly TRBD1 on 6 matching bases. Trimming left V 3 bases short and J 2 bases short, with 11 bases between. The CDR3 covers 14 residues. Germline V CDR1 and CDR2: SGHNT, YYREEE (reference sequence). CDR3 sequence (DNA): TGTGCCAGCAGCTCCTTTAGGGGGCAAGAGACCCAGTACTTC. It specifies CASSSFRGQETQYF.

There are many counts of this clonotype. The V and J genes are TRBV9 and TRBJ2-7; D is ambiguous. CDR1 is SGDLS, CDR2 YYNGEE, per germline. The CDR3 spans 15 residues. The V gene lost 0 bases and the J gene lost 1 base, with 11 bases spanning the gap. In DNA, the CDR3 is TGTGCCAGCAGCGTAGAAAACTCCAATTCCTACGAGCAGTACTTC. Its translation: CASSVENSNSYEQYF.

This clonotype was counted many times. This chain links TRBV5-1 with TRBJ2-1, with D possibly being TRBD2 (6 bases). This CDR3 comprises 15 residues. Trimming took off 3 bases at V and 0 bases at J, with 10 bases between the two ends. Germline values: CDR1 SGHRS, CDR2 YFSETQ. DNA for the CDR3: TGCGCCAGCAGCTCGGGACTGAGCTCCTACAATGAGCAGTTCTTC. As protein: CASSSGLSSYNEQFF.

This clonotype was recorded many times. The chain links TRBV3-1 to TRBJ1-2, with D perhaps matching TRBD1 (6 bases). The CDR3 runs to 16 residues. Trimming cost V 4 bases and J 6 bases, with 21 bases left between them. Germline CDR1 is LGHDT and CDR2 is YNNKEL (reference sequence). CDR3 in amino acids: CASSRLVPLDSNGYTF. CDR3 nucleotide sequence: TGTGCCAGCAGCCGACTCGTTCCCTTGGACAGTAATGGCTACACCTTC. Complete variable domain (other parts from reference TRBV3-1 and TRBJ1-2): DTAVSQTPKYLVTQMGNDKSIKCEQNLGHDTMYWYKQDSKKFLKIMFSYNNKELIINETVPNRFSPKSPDKAHLNLHINSLELGDSAVYFCASSRLVPLDSNGYTFGSGTRLTVV.